This T cell receptor (beta chain) was obtained from a study of Graves' ophthalmopathy and Graves' hyperthyroidism. The overall study: At initial diagnosis, peripheral blood was obtained, and this preceded any treatment.

This clonotype was counted ten times or more. V lost 5 bases to trimming and J lost 1 base; unmatched junction nucleotides: 6. This CDR3 has 15 amino acids. A diagnosis was made from clinical symptoms together with serum thyroxine, TRAb, thyroid ultrasound and orbital computed tomography. Scientists amplified the TCR beta CDR3 regions from RNA transcripts. Following a first-round RT-PCR that used HTBI primers, a second-round multiplex PCR was carried out. Each CDR3 protein gets one entry after TCRdb re-called the multiplex PCR reads with MiXCR. The sample holds some 370,000 distinct CDR3 sequences; 17% are singletons and the top ten take 2% to 2.5%.

Material: peripheral blood. The rearrangement links TRBV12-3 or TRBV12-4 to TRBJ1-1; TRBD1 aligns across 8 bases. This TCR was sampled from an adult woman with stable Graves' hyperthyroidism. The DNA of the CDR3 is TGTGCCAGCAGTCCTGGGGGACAGGCGAACACTGAAGCTTTCTTT. Its translation is CASSPGGQANTEAFF.